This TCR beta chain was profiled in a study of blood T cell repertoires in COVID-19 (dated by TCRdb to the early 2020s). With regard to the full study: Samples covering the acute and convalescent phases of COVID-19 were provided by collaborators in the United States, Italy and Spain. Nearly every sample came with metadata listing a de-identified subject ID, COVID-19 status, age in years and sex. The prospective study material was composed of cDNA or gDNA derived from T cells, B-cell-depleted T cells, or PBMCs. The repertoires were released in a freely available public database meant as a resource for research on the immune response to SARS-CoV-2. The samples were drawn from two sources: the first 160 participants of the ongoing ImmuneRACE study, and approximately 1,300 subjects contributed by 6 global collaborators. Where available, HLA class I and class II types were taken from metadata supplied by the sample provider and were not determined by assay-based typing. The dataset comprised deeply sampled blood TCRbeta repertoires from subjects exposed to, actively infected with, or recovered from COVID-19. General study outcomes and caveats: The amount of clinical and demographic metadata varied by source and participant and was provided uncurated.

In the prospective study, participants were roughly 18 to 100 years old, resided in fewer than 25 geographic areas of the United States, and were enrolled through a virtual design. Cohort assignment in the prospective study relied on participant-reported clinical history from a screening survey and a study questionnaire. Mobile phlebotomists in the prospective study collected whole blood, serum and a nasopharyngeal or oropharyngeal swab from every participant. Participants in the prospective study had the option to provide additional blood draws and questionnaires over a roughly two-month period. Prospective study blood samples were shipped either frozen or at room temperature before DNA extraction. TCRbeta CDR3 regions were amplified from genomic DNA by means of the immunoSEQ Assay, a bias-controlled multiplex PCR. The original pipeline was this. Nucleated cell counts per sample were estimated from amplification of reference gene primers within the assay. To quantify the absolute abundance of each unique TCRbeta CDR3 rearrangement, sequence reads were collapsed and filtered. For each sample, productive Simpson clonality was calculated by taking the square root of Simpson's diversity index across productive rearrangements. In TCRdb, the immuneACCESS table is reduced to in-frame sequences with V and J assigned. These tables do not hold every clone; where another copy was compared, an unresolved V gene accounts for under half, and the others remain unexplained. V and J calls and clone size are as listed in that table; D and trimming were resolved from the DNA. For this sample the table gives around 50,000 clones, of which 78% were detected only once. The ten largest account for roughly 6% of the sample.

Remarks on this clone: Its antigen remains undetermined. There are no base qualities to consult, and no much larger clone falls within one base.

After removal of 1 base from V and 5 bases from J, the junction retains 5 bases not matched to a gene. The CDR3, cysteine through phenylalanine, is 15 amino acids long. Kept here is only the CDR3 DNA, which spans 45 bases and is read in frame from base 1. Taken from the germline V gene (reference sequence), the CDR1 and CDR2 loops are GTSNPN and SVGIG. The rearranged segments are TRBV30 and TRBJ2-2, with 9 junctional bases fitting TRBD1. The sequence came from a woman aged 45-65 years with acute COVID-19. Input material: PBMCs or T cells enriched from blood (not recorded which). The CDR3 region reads CAWSAPGQGTGELFF. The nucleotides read TGTGCCTGGAGTGCCCCCGGACAGGGGACCGGGGAGCTGTTTTTT. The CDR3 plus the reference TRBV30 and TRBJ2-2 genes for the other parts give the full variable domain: SQTIHQWPATLVQPVGSPLSLECTVEGTSNPNLYWYRQAAGRGLQLLFYSVGIGQISSEVPQNLSASRPQDRQFILSSKKLLLSDSGFYLCAWSAPGQGTGELFFGEGSRLTVL.